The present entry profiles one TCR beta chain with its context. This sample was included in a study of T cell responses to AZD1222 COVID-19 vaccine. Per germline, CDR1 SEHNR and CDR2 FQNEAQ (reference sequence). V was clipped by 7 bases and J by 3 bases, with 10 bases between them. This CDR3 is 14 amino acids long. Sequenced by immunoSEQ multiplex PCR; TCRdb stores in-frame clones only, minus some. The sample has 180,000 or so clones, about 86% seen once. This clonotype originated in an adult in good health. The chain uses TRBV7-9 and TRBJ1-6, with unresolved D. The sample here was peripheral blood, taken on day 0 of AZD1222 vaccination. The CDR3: CASTNSDYNSPLHF. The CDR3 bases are TGTGCCAGCACAAACAGCGACTATAATTCACCCCTCCACTTT.